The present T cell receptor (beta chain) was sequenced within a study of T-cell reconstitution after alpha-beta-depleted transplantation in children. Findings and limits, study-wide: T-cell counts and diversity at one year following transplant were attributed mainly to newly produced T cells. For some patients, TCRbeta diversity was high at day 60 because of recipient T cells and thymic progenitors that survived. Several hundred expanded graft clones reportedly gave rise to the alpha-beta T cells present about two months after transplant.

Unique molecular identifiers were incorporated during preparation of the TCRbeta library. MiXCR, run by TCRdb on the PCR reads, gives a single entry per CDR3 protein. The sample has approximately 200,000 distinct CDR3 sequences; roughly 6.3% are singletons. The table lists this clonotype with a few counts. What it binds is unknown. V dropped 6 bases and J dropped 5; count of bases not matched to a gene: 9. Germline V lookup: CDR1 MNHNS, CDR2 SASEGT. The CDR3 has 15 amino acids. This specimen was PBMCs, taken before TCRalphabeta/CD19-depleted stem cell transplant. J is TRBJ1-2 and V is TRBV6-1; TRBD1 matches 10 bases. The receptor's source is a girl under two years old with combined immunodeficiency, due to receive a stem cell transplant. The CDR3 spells CASSPWTGGFYGYTF. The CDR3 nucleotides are TGTGCCAGCAGCCCCTGGACAGGGGGATTTTATGGCTACACCTTC.